Sequencing of this T cell receptor beta chain was carried out in a study of blood T cell repertoires in COVID-19. The authors' processing: Estimated nucleated cell counts came from reference gene primer amplification. Method: immunoSEQ multiplex PCR; TCRdb's copy keeps in-frame clones and lacks some. D and trimming were read from the DNA, whereas the V and J calls and clone size are those reported in that table. The data hold some 80,000 clones, with around 80% observed a single time. This CDR3 is built from 14 residues. The V gene's germline CDR1 is SGHNT and CDR2 YYREEE (reference sequence). V lost 2 bases and J lost 4, with 11 bases in between.

This sequence originates from a woman aged 50 to 60 with acute or convalescent COVID-19. The chain is built from TRBV5-4 and TRBJ2-3, with a tentative D call TRBD2 (6 bases). The material sequenced was peripheral blood. CDR3 residues: CASSFRLGSDTQYF. The CDR3 DNA reads as TGTGCCAGCAGCTTCCGACTAGGGTCAGATACGCAGTATTTT.